The sequence of this T cell receptor beta chain was determined in a study of CD8 T cells in ankylosing spondylitis. General study points: Existing reports had already noted some motif variants in reactive arthritis synovial fluid and blood.

Per the germline V gene, CDR1 is SGHRS and CDR2 is YFSETQ. The V end lost 5 bases, the J end lost 0 bases, and 7 bases lay between the germline ends. The length of the CDR3 is 13 residues. This clonotype was picked up a small number of times. Its specificity is not known. TCRdb used MiXCR to reprocess the 5' RACE reads, holding one entry per CDR3 protein. The sample yields about 140,000 distinct CDR3 sequences, roughly 8.4% seen once. This chain links TRBV5-1 with TRBJ2-3; D unclear. Material for sequencing was synovial fluid, either unsorted or a sorted T cell fraction (not recorded which). This TCR derives from a male donor with ankylosing spondylitis. The CDR3 coding sequence is TGCGCCAGCAGGTCAGGCAGCACAGATACGCAGTATTTT. Translation: CASRSGSTDTQYF.